The clone carrying this T cell receptor (beta chain) was seen only a few times. The sample belongs to a study of blood T cell repertoires in COVID-19. Trimming shortened V by 6 bases and J by 5 bases, and 16 bases separated the two germline ends. The germline gives CDR1 MNHEY, CDR2 SVGEGT. The CDR3 covers 14 residues. The repertoire was sequenced with immunoSEQ multiplex PCR; TCRdb's copy has only in-frame clones and lacks some. Here the sample spans approximately 200,000 clones, about nine tenths being singletons. The sequencing sample was made of peripheral blood. The TCR sequence derives from a woman aged 45-60 years with acute or convalescent COVID-19. V is TRBV6-2 or TRBV6-3 and J is TRBJ1-1; D might be TRBD1 (6 bases). The DNA of the CDR3 is TGTGCCAGCAGCCTCGACAGGCGAGGGACTGAAGCTTTCTTT. Protein sequence: CASSLDRRGTEAFF.